This T cell receptor beta chain originates from a study of T cell repertoires in cytomegalovirus infection. In its sample, this clonotype was seen a few times. Antigen unknown. The CDR3 is made up of 16 amino acids. The junction had 8 bases not matched to a gene; V was cut back by 0 bases and J by 8 bases. Germline values: CDR1 SQVTM, CDR2 ANQGSEA. From the reads, TCRdb called clonotypes with MiXCR, one entry per CDR3 protein. The sample holds 46,000 or so distinct CDR3 sequences, 20% to 25% seen once. This TCR was sampled from a human donor in good health (CMV status not recorded). Some clones in this sample may be carry-over from other donors' samples. Sequencing input: PBMCs, sequenced either directly or after in vitro stimulation (not recorded which). The chain combines TRBV29-1 with TRBJ2-1, with 12 bases aligning to TRBD2. CDR3 DNA sequence: TGCAGCGTTGAAGATCCGCTAGCGGGGGGGCGGTATGAGCAGTTCTTC. As protein: CSVEDPLAGGRYEQFF.